Each of the 31 T cell receptor beta chains below was sequenced from the same sample in a study of identical twins. TCRdb reanalysed the 5' RACE reads using MiXCR and keeps one entry per CDR3 protein. The table has around 300,000 distinct CDR3 sequences, roughly 8.6% seen once; the top ten hold 2% to 2.5%. This sample was also put to use in a study of yellow fever vaccine responses in identical twins.

Sequenced sample: memory (CD45RO+) T cells sorted from blood. The source of these receptors is a woman younger than 30 in good health.

This clonotype has at least ten counts. The V call is TRBV5-5, the J call TRBJ1-4, with TRBD1 matching 9 bases. V lost 2 bases and J lost 5; bases outside the gene matches: 4. The CDR3 is made up of 15 amino acids. Germline values: CDR1 SGHKS, CDR2 YYEKEE (reference sequence). CDR3 coding DNA: TGTGCCAGCAGCTTTCGGACAGGGGAAAATGAAAAACTGTTTTTT. It translates to CASSFRTGENEKLFF.

The V call is TRBV5-1, the J call TRBJ2-2; D perhaps matches TRBD1 (5 bases). Germline V gives CDR1 SGHRS, CDR2 YFSETQ. Between the trimmed V and J ends, which lost 2 bases and 4 bases, there was a span of 9 bases. The CDR3 is made up of 14 amino acids. The CDR3 region is CASSFQGGTGELFF. CDR3 nucleotide sequence: TGCGCCAGCAGCTTTCAGGGTGGCACCGGGGAGCTGTTTTTT. Full variable domain (rest looked up from reference TRBV5-1 and TRBJ2-2): KAGVTQTPRYLIKTRGQQVTLSCSPISGHRSVSWYQQTPGQGLQFLFEYFSETQRNKGNFPGRFSGRQFSNSRSEMNVSTLELGDSALYLCASSFQGGTGELFFGEGSRLTVL.

There are a few counts of this clonotype. The gene calls are TRBV7-9 and TRBJ2-1; D call uncertain. Germline loops: CDR1 SEHNR, CDR2 FQNEAQ (reference sequence). The CDR3 has 15 residues. The ends were cut back, 4 bases at V and 3 bases at J, with 13 bases in the middle. CDR3 protein: CASSSAHARYNEQFF. In DNA, the CDR3 is TGTGCCAGCAGCTCGGCCCATGCCCGCTACAATGAGCAGTTCTTC.

The chain has TRBV18 and TRBJ2-7; the D is unclear. Germline lookup yields CDR1 KGHSH and CDR2 LQKENI. V shed 5 bases and J shed 5 bases, with 19 bases lying between them. The CDR3 is 15 residues long. The CDR3 DNA is TGTGCCAGCTCAGGTCCTAGTTTCCCCTTCGACGAGCAGTACGTC. As protein: CASSGPSFPFDEQYV.

The gene calls are TRBV7-9 and TRBJ2-1; 9 nucleotides line up with TRBD2. There are 16 residues in the CDR3. V was pared by 5 bases and J by 1 base, with 6 bases of the junction left unmatched. Germline V gene sequence: CDR1 SEHNR, CDR2 FQNEAQ (reference sequence). The CDR3 spells CASSERGEWSYNEQFF. In DNA form, the CDR3 reads TGTGCCAGCAGCGAGCGGGGGGAGTGGTCCTACAATGAGCAGTTCTTC. The variable domain in full, with the rest retrieved from reference TRBV7-9 and TRBJ2-1, is DTGVSQNPRHKITKRGQNVTFRCDPISEHNRLYWYRQTLGQGPEFLTYFQNEAQLEKSRLLSDRFSAERPKGSFSTLEIQRTEQGDSAMYLCASSERGEWSYNEQFFGPGTRLTVL.

This clonotype was recorded many times. This rearrangement joins TRBV12-3 or TRBV12-4 to TRBJ2-2, with a possible D match to TRBD1 (5 bases). The CDR3 sequence is 16 residues long. Trimming took off 3 bases at V and 6 bases at J, with 17 bases between the two ends. In nucleotides, the CDR3 is TGTGCCAGCAGTTTTGTTCAGGGTCAGCTTCCCGGGGAGCTGTTTTTT. This sequence encodes CASSFVQGQLPGELFF.

Ten or more counts support this clonotype. The chain joins TRBV12-3 or TRBV12-4 to TRBJ1-1; the D is unclear. The V end lost 7 bases, the J end lost 3 bases, and 12 bases lay between the germline ends. The CDR3 is 13 amino acids. The chain's CDR3 is CASTSWRDTEAFF. DNA for the CDR3: TGTGCCAGCACCAGTTGGAGGGACACTGAAGCTTTCTTT.

In DNA, the CDR3 is TGCAGTGCTAGAGTGGGATTTGAACAGGGGTTGGTCGGGGAGCTGTTTTTT. It codes for CSARVGFEQGLVGELFF. The rearrangement uses TRBV20-1 and TRBJ2-2, with 7 positions matching TRBD1. V lost 1 base and J lost 7; bases outside the gene matches: 15. This CDR3 spans 17 amino acids. CDR1 DFQATT and CDR2 SNEGSKA come from the germline V gene (reference sequence).

This clonotype was counted only a few times. V gene TRBV20-1 combines with J gene TRBJ2-7, with TRBD1 matching over 9 bases. The ends lost 2 bases at V and 3 bases at J; junction bases unmatched: 8. This CDR3 contains 15 residues. Germline assignment: CDR1 DFQATT and CDR2 SNEGSKA (reference sequence). The CDR3 sequence is CSARNAGTGIYEQYV. CDR3 sequence (DNA): TGCAGTGCTAGAAACGCCGGGACAGGGATCTACGAGCAGTACGTC.

This clonotype was recorded at least ten times. The chain recombines TRBV12-3 or TRBV12-4 with TRBJ1-1; a possible D gene is TRBD1 (6 bases). V gave up 7 bases and J gave up 0 bases, with 12 bases separating them. This CDR3 region has 14 residues. CDR3 in amino acids: CASIIWGLNTEAFF. CDR3 sequence (DNA): TGTGCCAGCATCATTTGGGGGCTGAACACTGAAGCTTTCTTT.

This clonotype was seen a few times. The chain is built from TRBV5-6 and TRBJ2-5, with D possibly TRBD2 on 6 matching bases. The V gene lost 3 bases and the J gene lost 7 bases, with 25 bases spanning the gap. The CDR3 is 17 residues long. Germline loops: CDR1 SGHDT, CDR2 YYEEEE. For the CDR3, the DNA is TGTGCCAGCAGCTCGGAGATAGGGATAGCGGCCGTTGTGACCCAGTACTTC. Residues: CASSSEIGIAAVVTQYF.

The chain is built from TRBV7-2 and TRBJ2-1, with 8 bases that match TRBD2. This CDR3 is 17 amino acids long. Trimming cost V 4 bases and J 7 bases; bases outside gene matches: 15. From germline, CDR1 is SGHTA and CDR2 FQGNSA. The DNA for the CDR3 is TGTGCCAGCAGCTACGACGGTTTAAGCGGGAGTCGAAATGAGCAGTTCTTC. Translated: CASSYDGLSGSRNEQFF.

At least ten counts were recorded for this clonotype. V and J are TRBV7-2 and TRBJ2-7; D tentatively fits TRBD1 or TRBD2 (5 bases each). The CDR3 has 15 amino acids. Germline-derived CDR1 and CDR2 are SGHTA and FQGNSA. V lost 4 bases to trimming and J lost 2 bases, with 15 bases between them. The CDR3 region has the DNA TGTGCCAGCAGCTATCTGAGGGGCGGAACCTACGAGCAGTACTTC. This encodes CASSYLRGGTYEQYF.

This clonotype was counted a few times. The chain couples TRBV3-1 to TRBJ2-5, with TRBD2 matching over 11 bases. The CDR3 has 15 residues. V trimming: 4 bases; J trimming: 5 bases; junction bases outside the gene matches: 6. Germline CDR1 and CDR2: LGHDT and YNNKEL (reference sequence). CDR3 protein: CASSPRLAGRETQYF. CDR3 DNA: TGTGCCAGCAGCCCTCGACTAGCGGGGAGGGAGACCCAGTACTTC.

This clonotype has only a few counts. This chain connects TRBV7-6 to TRBJ2-1; 8 bases are shared with TRBD2. Looked up from germline, CDR1 is SGHVS and CDR2 is FNYEAQ. V shed 1 base, J shed 6 bases, and the junction held 8 bases outside the gene matches. There are 16 residues in the CDR3. The CDR3 sequence is CASSLGSSGSFNEQFF. In DNA, the CDR3 is TGTGCCAGCAGCTTAGGAAGCAGCGGGAGTTTCAATGAGCAGTTCTTC.

This clonotype was found many times. The chain has TRBV7-8 and TRBJ1-1, with a weak D call TRBD1 (6 bases). Germline-derived CDR1 and CDR2 are SGHVS and FQNEAQ. The length of the CDR3 is 13 residues. V gave up 5 bases and J gave up 5 bases, with 12 bases separating them. The CDR3 sequence is CASSPNTGTEAFF. DNA for the CDR3: TGTGCCAGCAGCCCGAATACAGGGACTGAAGCTTTCTTT.

The table lists this clonotype with many counts. The rearrangement uses TRBV5-1 and TRBJ2-1; 7 nucleotides match TRBD1. V lost 1 base, J lost 5 bases, and 9 bases stayed unmatched. CDR1 SGHRS and CDR2 YFSETQ come from the germline V gene. This CDR3 comprises 16 residues. The DNA for the CDR3 is TGCGCCAGCAGCTTGCAGGGGACAGTCATAAACAATGAGCAGTTCTTC. Amino acids: CASSLQGTVINNEQFF.

This clonotype has ten or more counts. CDR3 amino acids: CASSLGTSGQETQYF. CDR3 nucleotide sequence: TGCGCCAGCAGCTTAGGGACTAGCGGACAAGAGACCCAGTACTTC. V is TRBV5-1 and J is TRBJ2-5; 11 nucleotides align to TRBD2. This CDR3 comprises 15 residues. Per the germline V gene, CDR1 is SGHRS and CDR2 is YFSETQ. The J segment lost 2 bases and the V segment lost 2 bases, leaving 2 bases of the junction unmatched.

There are a few counts of this clonotype. DNA for the CDR3: TGTGCCATCCCGCCTATGAACACTGAAGCTTTCTTT. Protein product: CAIPPMNTEAFF. The V and J genes are TRBV27 and TRBJ1-1; D is uncertain. Trimming took 10 bases from V and 0 from J, leaving 9 bases between them. Looked up from germline, CDR1 is MNHEY and CDR2 is SMNVEV (reference sequence). CDR3 length: 12 amino acids.

This clonotype was seen a handful of times. V usage is TRBV28 and J usage is TRBJ2-1; D is ambiguous. The V end was cut by 5 bases, the J end by 7 bases, with 15 bases between. Germline V CDR1 and CDR2: MDHEN, SYDVKM. The CDR3 totals 14 residues. The CDR3 region has the DNA TGTGCCAGCAGTGAGCACACTCAGGAGAATGAGCAGTTCTTC. Translated: CASSEHTQENEQFF.

This clonotype was found many times. The chain combines TRBV6-2 or TRBV6-3 with TRBJ2-1; D is uncertain. Trimming took 6 bases from V and 7 from J, leaving 19 bases between them. Germline V gene sequence: CDR1 MNHEY, CDR2 SVGEGT. This CDR3 has 15 amino acids. CDR3 amino acids: CASRRQVVQVNEQFF. The CDR3 region has the DNA TGTGCCAGCAGAAGGCAGGTGGTTCAAGTGAATGAGCAGTTCTTC.

This clonotype was detected only a few times. The chain recombines TRBV27 with TRBJ2-5; 10 positions agree with TRBD2. CDR3 size: 17 residues. Trimming took 5 bases from V and 4 from J; bases not matched to a gene: 13. Germline CDR1 MNHEY, CDR2 SMNVEV (reference sequence). CDR3 protein: CASSTRQTSGWGETQYF. The CDR3, as DNA: TGTGCCAGCAGTACCCGACAGACTAGCGGGTGGGGAGAGACCCAGTACTTC.

V usage is TRBV3-1 and J usage is TRBJ2-1, with TRBD1 matching over 7 bases. Germline V gene lookup returns CDR1 LGHDT and CDR2 YNNKEL (reference sequence). Trimming cost V 4 bases and J 12 bases; bases outside gene matches: 15. The CDR3 is 15 amino acids. Here the CDR3 reads CASSLEARQGRGQFF. As DNA, the CDR3 is TGTGCCAGCAGCCTTGAAGCCCGACAGGGCAGGGGGCAGTTCTTC.

As for this clonotype: The junction departs from germline at one end; a sequencing error may be responsible. The DNA for the CDR3 is TGTGCCTGCAGTTTCCTCCTAGCGGGGGGGCCCCAACCCTTCGGTACGCAGTATTTT. Its protein product is CACSFLLAGGPQPFGTQYF. The J gene is TRBJ2-3, the V gene TRBV12-3 or TRBV12-4; TRBD2 aligns across 12 bases. The CDR3 runs to 19 residues.

The table lists this clonotype with many counts. This sequence joins TRBV7-6 and TRBJ2-1; 11 bases agree with TRBD2. There are 19 residues in the CDR3. Germline-derived CDR1 and CDR2 are SGHVS and FNYEAQ. The V segment lost 5 bases and the J segment 0 bases; nucleotides outside the gene matches: 12. The CDR3 DNA reads TGTGCCAGCAGCGGAATAGCGGGAGGGCTCCTTAGCTCCTACAATGAGCAGTTCTTC. It specifies CASSGIAGGLLSSYNEQFF.

The rearrangement links TRBV6-2 or TRBV6-3 to TRBJ2-2; D is tentatively TRBD1 or TRBD2 (6 bases each). The CDR3 consists of 13 residues. The V end lost 2 bases, the J end lost 9 bases, and 10 bases lay between the germline ends. CDR1 MNHEY and CDR2 SVGEGT come from the germline V gene. In DNA, the CDR3 is TGTGCCAGCAGTTACCTCGGGGGCAGGGAGCTGTTTTTT. Amino acids: CASSYLGGRELFF.

This clonotype showed up many times. The chain has TRBV11-2 and TRBJ2-7; 8 nucleotides align to TRBD1. The CDR3 is 15 amino acids. Germline CDR1 is SGHAT and CDR2 is FQNNGV. V was clipped by 2 bases and J by 3 bases; unmatched bases: 6. Here the CDR3 reads CASSLRPGGIYEQYV. In nucleotides, the CDR3 is TGTGCCAGCAGCTTACGTCCAGGGGGCATCTACGAGCAGTACGTC.

This chain uses TRBV19 with TRBJ2-2; 7 nucleotides agree with TRBD1. From germline, CDR1 is LNHDA and CDR2 SQIVND (reference sequence). The V and J ends lost 8 bases and 4 bases, in that order; junction bases with no gene match: 13. The CDR3 length is 16 residues. The CDR3 DNA is TGTGCCAGTGAGACAGGGACACCCATACCCACCGGGGAGCTGTTTTTT. Protein sequence: CASETGTPIPTGELFF.

In its sample, this clonotype was seen many times. The chain links TRBV7-9 to TRBJ1-1; D not certain. This CDR3 contains 13 residues. Trimming took 1 base from V and 0 from J, leaving 3 bases between them. Germline V gene sequence: CDR1 SEHNR, CDR2 FQNEAQ (reference sequence). The CDR3 DNA reads as TGTGCCAGCAGCTTAGAAATGAACACTGAAGCTTTCTTT. Translated, it gives CASSLEMNTEAFF.

The rearrangement uses TRBV6-1 and TRBJ2-7; 7 nucleotides line up with TRBD2. This CDR3 has 14 amino acids. Germline V lookup: CDR1 MNHNS, CDR2 SASEGT. The junction had 8 bases not matched to a gene; V was cut back by 6 bases and J by 3 bases. The CDR3 protein is CASSPAGTNYEQYV. The CDR3 DNA reads as TGTGCCAGCAGCCCCGCGGGGACTAACTACGAGCAGTACGTC.

This clonotype was recorded at least ten times. The chain combines TRBV29-1 with TRBJ1-5; unclear D gene. From germline, CDR1 is SQVTM and CDR2 ANQGSEA. The germline V and J ends were trimmed by 1 base and 9 bases, with 13 bases remaining between them. This CDR3 has 13 amino acids. The CDR3 bases are TGCAGCGTTGAAGCGTCCCCGTCGGGGCCCCAGCATTTT. This codes for CSVEASPSGPQHF.